This T cell receptor beta chain came from a study of blood T cell repertoires in COVID-19. Study details: The study drew acute and convalescent COVID-19 samples from the United States, Italy and Spain.

In the original workflow: Reference gene primer amplification in the assay estimated nucleated cell counts. Profiling relied on immunoSEQ multiplex PCR, and the TCRdb table lists in-frame clones only, not all of them. Clone size and V and J calls were adopted from that table, with D and trimming inferred from the DNA. The repertoire holds some 220,000 clones, with 65% to 90% as singletons. V lost 10 bases to trimming and J lost 2 bases; unmatched junction nucleotides: 7. The CDR3 is made up of 13 amino acids. Germline V gene lookup returns CDR1 SEHNR and CDR2 FQNEAQ (reference sequence). This sequence originates from a man aged 45-65 years with COVID-19, enrolled during active disease. This chain joins TRBV7-9 and TRBJ2-7; 8 bases match TRBD2. Sequenced material: peripheral blood. CDR3: CATRGSGAYEQYF. The CDR3 coding sequence is TGTGCCACCCGGGGTAGCGGGGCCTACGAGCAGTACTTC.